The 12 T cell receptor beta chains below all came from one sample that was sequenced in a study of regulatory T cells in long-lasting Graves disease. Assembly of TCR beta libraries relied on iRepertoire HTBI primers together with Arm-PCR of CDR3 regions. TCRdb ran MiXCR on the multiplex PCR reads and lists one entry per CDR3 protein. The sample yields about 220,000 distinct CDR3 sequences, around 20% seen once. Time point denoted: newly diagnosed GD, antithyroid drugs for less than 3 months. Isolated PBMC RNA provided the starting material for the TCR library. This same sample was also taken into another study, of T cells in Graves' hyperthyroidism and ophthalmopathy.

The source was peripheral blood mononuclear cells (PBMCs), collected at new diagnosis, from a patient treated with antithyroid drugs. Receptor source: a woman aged 30 to 39 with Graves disease.

As regards this clonotype: This clone may be a read error of a much larger clone one base away. The chain employs TRBV6-2 or TRBV6-3 and TRBJ1-1; D gene ambiguous. CDR3 length: 13 amino acids. Germline V gene lookup returns CDR1 MNHEY and CDR2 SVGEGT. This CDR3 reads CASSVKGYPEALF. The CDR3 DNA is TGTGCCAGCAGTGTGAAGGGATACCCTGAAGCTCTCTTT.

This clonotype occurred many times. The rearrangement joins TRBV20-1 to TRBJ1-1, with D tentatively TRBD1 (5 bases). The CDR3 consists of 17 residues. CDR1 is DFQATT, CDR2 SNEGSKA, per germline (reference sequence). V was pared by 1 base and J by 4 bases, with 22 bases between. The CDR3 sequence: CSARVRDGRPRATEAFF. CDR3 in DNA: TGCAGTGCTAGAGTCCGGGACGGGAGACCCCGGGCCACTGAAGCTTTCTTT.

This clonotype has at least ten counts. This sequence joins TRBV7-9 and TRBJ1-1; 10 bases align to TRBD1. The CDR3 length is 15 residues. With V trimmed by 3 bases and J by 7 bases, 8 bases remained unmatched. CDR1 is SEHNR, CDR2 FQNEAQ, per germline (reference sequence). The CDR3 region has the DNA TGTGCCAGCAGCTTTTGGGACAGGGGTCGAAGTGAAGCTTTCTTT. Residues: CASSFWDRGRSEAFF.

The chain has TRBV5-1 and TRBJ2-5; either TRBD1 or TRBD2 may fit D (5 bases each). The CDR3 has 16 amino acids. Looked up from germline, CDR1 is SGHRS and CDR2 is YFSETQ. V was shortened by 2 bases and J by 4 bases, with 18 bases between the two germline ends. Here the CDR3 reads CASSFTTGTQGETQYF. The CDR3 coding sequence is TGCGCCAGCAGCTTTACGACCGGGACCCAAGGAGAGACCCAGTACTTC. The whole variable domain, remainder taken from reference TRBV5-1 and TRBJ2-5, is KAGVTQTPRYLIKTRGQQVTLSCSPISGHRSVSWYQQTPGQGLQFLFEYFSETQRNKGNFPGRFSGRQFSNSRSEMNVSTLELGDSALYLCASSFTTGTQGETQYFGPGTRLLVL.

There are many counts of this clonotype. The V gene is TRBV6-1, the J gene TRBJ2-2; 10 bases map to TRBD2. The CDR3 contains 15 residues. The germline V gene has CDR1 MNHNS and CDR2 SASEGT. The trim removed 5 bases at V and 4 bases at J, leaving 4 bases unmatched. This CDR3 is CASSLAGVSTGELFF. The CDR3 DNA follows: TGTGCCAGCAGTCTAGCGGGAGTAAGCACCGGGGAGCTGTTTTTT.

This clonotype was recorded many times. The chain recombines TRBV28 with TRBJ1-2, with D perhaps TRBD1 (6 bases). This CDR3 has 15 amino acids. The germline CDR1 and CDR2 sequences are MDHEN and SYDVKM. Trimming removed 7 bases from V and 5 bases from J, with 20 bases in between. Written as DNA, the CDR3 is TGTGCCAGCATCTCTGGGCTCCACCAGGGGTATGGCTACACCTTC. Its protein product is CASISGLHQGYGYTF.

This clonotype came up a few times. This chain links TRBV5-1 with TRBJ2-3; 7 bases match TRBD1. Looked up from germline, CDR1 is SGHRS and CDR2 is YFSETQ. The CDR3 contains 15 residues. With 4 bases clipped from V and 6 bases from J, the junction kept 11 bases outside the gene matches. CDR3 DNA sequence: TGCGCCAGCAGCACCACAGGGGACGTTTCCGATACGCAGTATTTT. Protein: CASSTTGDVSDTQYF.

This clonotype was counted at least ten times. The chain combines TRBV7-3 with TRBJ2-7; the match to TRBD1 covers 7 bases. V lost 5 bases, J lost 5 bases, and 18 bases stayed unmatched. This CDR3 contains 17 residues. Germline CDR1 is SGHTA and CDR2 is FQGTGA. DNA of the CDR3: TGTGCCAGCAGCCCTTACTCCGGGACAGCGACATCCCACGAGCAGTACTTC. Residues: CASSPYSGTATSHEQYF.

In its sample, this clonotype was seen many times. This sequence joins TRBV30 and TRBJ1-6; D is possibly TRBD1 (5 bases). Trimming pared 0 bases from V and 9 bases from J, leaving 9 bases between. The CDR3 sequence is 13 residues long. The germline V gene has CDR1 GTSNPN and CDR2 SVGIG (reference sequence). CDR3 nucleotides: TGTGCCTGGAGTGTTAGGGGTGCTTCACCCCTCCACTTT. Translating gives CAWSVRGASPLHF.

The rearrangement links TRBV6-1 to TRBJ1-6; D not resolved. Germline assignment: CDR1 MNHNS and CDR2 SASEGT. This CDR3 region has 12 residues. The ends were cut back, 5 bases at V and 10 bases at J, with 9 bases in the middle. The CDR3 DNA is TGTGCCAGCAGTACCAATGGGTCACCCCTCCACTTT. It yields the protein CASSTNGSPLHF.

This clonotype came up a few times. This chain links TRBV10-3 with TRBJ1-6; a weak D match, TRBD1 (5 bases). V was shortened by 6 bases and J by 7 bases, with 13 bases between the two germline ends. CDR1 is ENHRY, CDR2 SYGVKD, per germline. This CDR3 contains 14 residues. Written as DNA, the CDR3 is TGTGCCATCAGGGTAGGGGAGGGGAATTCACCCCTCCACTTT. This encodes CAIRVGEGNSPLHF.

This sequence joins TRBV18 and TRBJ1-2; 8 bases line up with TRBD1. Germline loops: CDR1 KGHSH, CDR2 LQKENI. The CDR3 consists of 15 residues. After removal of 3 bases from V and 8 bases from J, the junction contained 11 bases not matched to a gene. This chain's CDR3 is CASSPDQGAQGGYTF. The CDR3 DNA is TGTGCCAGCTCACCTGATCAGGGGGCGCAAGGAGGCTACACCTTC.